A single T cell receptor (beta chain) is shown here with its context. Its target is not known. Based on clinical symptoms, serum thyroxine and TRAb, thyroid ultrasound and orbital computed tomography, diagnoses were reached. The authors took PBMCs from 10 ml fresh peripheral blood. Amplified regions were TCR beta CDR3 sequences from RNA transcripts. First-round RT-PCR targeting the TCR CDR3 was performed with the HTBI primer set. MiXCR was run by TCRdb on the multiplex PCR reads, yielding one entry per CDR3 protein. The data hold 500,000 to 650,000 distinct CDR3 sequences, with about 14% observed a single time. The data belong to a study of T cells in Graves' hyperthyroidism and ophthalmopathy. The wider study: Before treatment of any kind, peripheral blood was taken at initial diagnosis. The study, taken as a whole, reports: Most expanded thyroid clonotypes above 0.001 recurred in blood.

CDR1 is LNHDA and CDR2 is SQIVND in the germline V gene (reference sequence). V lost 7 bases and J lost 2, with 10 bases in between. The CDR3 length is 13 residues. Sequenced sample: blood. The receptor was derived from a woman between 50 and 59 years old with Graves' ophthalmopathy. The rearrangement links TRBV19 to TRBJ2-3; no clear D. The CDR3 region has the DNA TGTGCCAGTAAAGGTATTGCCACAGATACGCAGTATTTT. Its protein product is CASKGIATDTQYF.